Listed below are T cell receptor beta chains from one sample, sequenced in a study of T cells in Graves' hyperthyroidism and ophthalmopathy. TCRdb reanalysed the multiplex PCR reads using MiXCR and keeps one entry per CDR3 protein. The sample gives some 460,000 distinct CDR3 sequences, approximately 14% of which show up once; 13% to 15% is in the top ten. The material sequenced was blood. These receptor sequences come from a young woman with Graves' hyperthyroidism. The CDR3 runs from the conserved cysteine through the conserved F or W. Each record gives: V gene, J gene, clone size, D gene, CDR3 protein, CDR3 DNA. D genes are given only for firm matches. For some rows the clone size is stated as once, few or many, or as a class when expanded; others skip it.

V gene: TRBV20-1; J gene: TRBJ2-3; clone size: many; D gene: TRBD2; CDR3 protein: CSARDTGTSATDTQYF; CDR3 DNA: TGCAGTGCTAGAGATACCGGGACTAGCGCCACAGATACGCAGTATTTT
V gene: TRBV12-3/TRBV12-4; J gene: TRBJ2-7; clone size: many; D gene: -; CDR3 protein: CASSFRVDGEQYF; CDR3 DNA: TGTGCCAGCAGTTTCAGGGTTGATGGAGAGCAGTACTTC
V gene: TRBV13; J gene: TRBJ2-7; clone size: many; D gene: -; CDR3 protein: CASSRQGGFSSYEQYF; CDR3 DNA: TGTGCCAGCAGCAGACAAGGGGGTTTTAGCTCCTACGAGCAGTACTTC
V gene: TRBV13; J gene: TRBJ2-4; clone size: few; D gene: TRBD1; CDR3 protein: CASSLLRDRGPENIQYF; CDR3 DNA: TGTGCCAGCAGCTTACTAAGGGACAGGGGGCCGGAAAACATTCAGTACTTC
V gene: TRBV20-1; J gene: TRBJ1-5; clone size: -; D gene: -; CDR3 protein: CSAPTSQSNQPQHF; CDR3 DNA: TGCAGTGCTCCTACATCTCAATCCAATCAGCCCCAGCATTTT
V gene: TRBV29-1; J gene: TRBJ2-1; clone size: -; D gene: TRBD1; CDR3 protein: CSVETSDRAEFF; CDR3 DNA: TGCAGCGTTGAAACGTCCGACAGGGCTGAATTCTTC
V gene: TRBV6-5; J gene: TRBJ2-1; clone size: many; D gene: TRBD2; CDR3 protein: CASSYSGTSAYNEQFF; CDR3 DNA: TGTGCCAGCAGTTACTCCGGGACTAGCGCCTACAATGAGCAGTTCTTC
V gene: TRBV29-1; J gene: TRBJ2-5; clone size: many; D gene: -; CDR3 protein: CSVAVSRTQIQETQYF; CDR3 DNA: TGCAGCGTTGCAGTCTCCCGGACCCAGATCCAAGAGACCCAGTACTTC
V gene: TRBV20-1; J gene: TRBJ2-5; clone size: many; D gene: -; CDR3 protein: CSVPDWQETQYF; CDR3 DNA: TGCAGTGTCCCCGACTGGCAAGAGACCCAGTACTTC
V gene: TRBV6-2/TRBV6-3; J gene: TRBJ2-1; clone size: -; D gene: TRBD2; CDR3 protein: CASSLMAGGGNEQFF; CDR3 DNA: TGTGCCAGCAGCCTCATGGCGGGGGGGGGCAATGAGCAGTTCTTC
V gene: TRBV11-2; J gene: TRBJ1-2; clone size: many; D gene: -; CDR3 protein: CASSPYGGEANYGYTF; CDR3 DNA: TGTGCCAGCAGCCCTTACGGGGGCGAGGCGAACTATGGCTACACCTTC
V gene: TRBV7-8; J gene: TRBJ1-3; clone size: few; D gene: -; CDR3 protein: CASRRERGRGRTGNTIYF; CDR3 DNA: TGTGCCAGCAGAAGGGAGAGGGGCAGGGGTCGAACTGGAAACACCATATATTTT
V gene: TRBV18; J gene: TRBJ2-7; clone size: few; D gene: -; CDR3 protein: CASSPRVVRAAGEQYF; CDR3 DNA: TGTGCCAGCTCACCGAGGGTTGTCAGGGCGGCAGGCGAGCAGTACTTC
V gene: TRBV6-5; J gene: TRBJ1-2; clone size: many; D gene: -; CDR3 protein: CASSYAAKGYGYTF; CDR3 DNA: TGTGCCAGCAGTTACGCCGCGAAAGGCTATGGCTACACCTTC
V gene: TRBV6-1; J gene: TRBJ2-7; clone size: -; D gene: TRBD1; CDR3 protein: CASMRGHGEQYF; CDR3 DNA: TGTGCCAGCATGAGGGGGCACGGGGAGCAGTACTTC
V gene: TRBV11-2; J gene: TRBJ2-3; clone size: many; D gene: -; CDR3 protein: CASSPDPDTDTQYF; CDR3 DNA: TGTGCCAGCAGCCCCGATCCGGACACAGATACGCAGTATTTT
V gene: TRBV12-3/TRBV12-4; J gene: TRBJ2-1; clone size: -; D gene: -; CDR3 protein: CASSPPARGRHNEQFF; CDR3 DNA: TGTGCCAGCAGTCCCCCCGCTCGGGGGCGGCACAATGAGCAGTTCTTC
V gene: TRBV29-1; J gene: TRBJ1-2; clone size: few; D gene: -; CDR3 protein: CSADFRDNSGSYGYTF; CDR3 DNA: -
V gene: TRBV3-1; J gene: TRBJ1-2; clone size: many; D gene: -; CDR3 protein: CASSQGTSGVNYGYTF; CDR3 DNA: TGTGCCAGCAGCCAAGGCACATCGGGGGTGAACTATGGCTACACCTTC
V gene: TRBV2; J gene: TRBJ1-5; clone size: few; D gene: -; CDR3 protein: CASNGQGNQPQHF; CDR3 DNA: TGTGCCAGCAACGGGCAGGGCAATCAGCCCCAGCATTTT
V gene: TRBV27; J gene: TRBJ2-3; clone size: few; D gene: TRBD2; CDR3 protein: CASSPGTRGDTQYF; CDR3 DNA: TGTGCCAGCAGCCCCGGGACTAGGGGGGATACGCAGTATTTT
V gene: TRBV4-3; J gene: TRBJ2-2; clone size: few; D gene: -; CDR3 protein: CASSQDWAGGSFTGELFF; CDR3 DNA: TGCGCCAGCAGCCAAGATTGGGCCGGGGGCAGTTTCACCGGGGAGCTGTTTTTT
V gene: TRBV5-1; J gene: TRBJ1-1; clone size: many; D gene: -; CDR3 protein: CASSLAGSNTEAFF; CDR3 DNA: TGCGCCAGCAGCTTGGCAGGGTCCAACACTGAAGCTTTCTTT
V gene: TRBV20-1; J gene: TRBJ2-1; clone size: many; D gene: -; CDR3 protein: CSANGVGGLDNEQFF; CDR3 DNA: TGCAGTGCTAACGGGGTGGGCGGACTTGACAATGAGCAGTTCTTC
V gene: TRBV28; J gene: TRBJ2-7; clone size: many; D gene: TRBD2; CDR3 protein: CASSLWATSGSSYEQYF; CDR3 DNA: TGTGCCAGCAGTTTATGGGCGACTAGCGGGAGCTCCTACGAGCAGTACTTC
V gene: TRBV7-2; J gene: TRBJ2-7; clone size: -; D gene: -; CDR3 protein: CASSYSDGTYEQYF; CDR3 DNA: TGTGCCAGCAGCTACTCAGACGGAACCTACGAGCAGTACTTC
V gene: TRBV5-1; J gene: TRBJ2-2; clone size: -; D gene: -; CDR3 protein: CASSSWTLLNTGELFF; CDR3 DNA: TGCGCCAGCAGCTCTTGGACTCTCCTAAACACCGGGGAGCTGTTTTTT
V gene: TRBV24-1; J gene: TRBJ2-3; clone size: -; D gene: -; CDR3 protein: CATSDPGRAQYF; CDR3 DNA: TGTGCCACCAGTGATCCCGGGAGAGCGCAGTATTTT